The clone carrying this TCR beta chain was seen repeatedly, ten times or more. Its antigen is not identified. This sample was taken from a study of response to subunit inactivated influenza vaccine. The study, taken as a whole, reports: Authors suggested few new T cells are recruited by each seasonal influenza vaccination.

This CDR3 is 19 amino acids long. Germline CDR1 and CDR2: SGHRS and YFSETQ. V shed 0 bases, J shed 5 bases, and the junction held 14 bases outside the gene matches. One entry per CDR3 protein results from TCRdb running MiXCR on the RT-PCR reads. The data hold about 520,000 distinct CDR3 sequences, with 7.2% observed a single time. J is TRBJ1-6 and V is TRBV5-1; 7 bases fit TRBD1. Sequencing was performed on PBMCs from blood, taken roughly 24 months after vaccination. This TCR came from a man aged 45 to 70 who received an inactivated influenza vaccine. In DNA, the CDR3 is TGCGCCAGCAGCTTGGCCTTACTTGACCGGGACAGAGATAATTCACCCCTCCACTTT. Translating it yields CASSLALLDRDRDNSPLHF.